In this sample, the clone carrying this TCR beta chain turned up a few times. No antigen is known for it. Since a much larger clone is just one base distant, this may be a read error. Amplified TCR beta CDR3 regions derived from RNA transcripts. First-round RT-PCR of the TCR CDR3 relied on the HTBI primer set. A single record per CDR3 protein comes from TCRdb applying MiXCR to the multiplex PCR reads. The table has about 160,000 distinct CDR3 sequences, over 7.5% seen once. The data originate from a study of T cells in Graves' hyperthyroidism and ophthalmopathy. Study-level information: Peripheral blood was collected at initial diagnosis, before any treatment.

For the diagnoses, clinical symptoms, serum thyroxine and TRAb, thyroid ultrasound and orbital computed tomography were used. Study-wide results and limits: In the blood, most expanded thyroid clonotypes above 0.001 appeared as well. A model using 13 V-J features told ophthalmopathy apart from stable hyperthyroidism.

The sample was blood. The source is a woman younger than 30 with Graves' hyperthyroidism that later progressed to Graves' ophthalmopathy.

The CDR3 nucleotides read TGTGCCAGCAGCACCCCTCGGGCCGGGGGCCTCTCGATGAACACTGAAGCTTTCTTT. Translated, it gives CASSTPRAGGLSMNTEAFF. The chain employs TRBV7-8 and TRBJ1-1; perhaps TRBD1 as D (6 bases). Germline CDR1 reads SGHVS; CDR2 reads FQNEAQ. V was clipped by 5 bases and J by 0 bases, with 25 bases between them. This CDR3 region has 19 residues. Using reference TRBV7-8 and TRBJ1-1 for the parts outside the CDR3, the full variable domain is GAGVSQSPRYKVAKRGQDVALRCDPISGHVSLFWYQQALGQGPEFLTYFQNEAQLDKSGLPSDRFFAERPEGSVSTLKIQRTQQEDSAVYLCASSTPRAGGLSMNTEAFFGQGTRLTVV.